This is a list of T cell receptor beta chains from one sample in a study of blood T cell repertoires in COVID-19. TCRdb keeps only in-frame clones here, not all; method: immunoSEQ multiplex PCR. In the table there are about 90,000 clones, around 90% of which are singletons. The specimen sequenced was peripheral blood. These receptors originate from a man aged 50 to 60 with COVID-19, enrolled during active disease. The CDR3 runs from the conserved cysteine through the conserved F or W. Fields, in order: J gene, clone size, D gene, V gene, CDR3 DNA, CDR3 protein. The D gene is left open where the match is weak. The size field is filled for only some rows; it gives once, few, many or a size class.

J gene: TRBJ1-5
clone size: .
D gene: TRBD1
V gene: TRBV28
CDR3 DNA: TGTGCCAGCAATCCTCTAGGACAGGGATCAAATCAGCCCCAGCATTTT
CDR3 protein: CASNPLGQGSNQPQHF

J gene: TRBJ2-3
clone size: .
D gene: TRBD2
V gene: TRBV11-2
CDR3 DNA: TGTGCCAGCAGCTTTAGGCGGGGGGGCCTCACAGATACGCAGTATTTT
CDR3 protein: CASSFRRGGLTDTQYF

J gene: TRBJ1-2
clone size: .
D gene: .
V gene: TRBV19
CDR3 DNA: TGTGCCAGTCGTCGCGGTGGGTTGTATGGCTACACCTTC
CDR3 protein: CASRRGGLYGYTF

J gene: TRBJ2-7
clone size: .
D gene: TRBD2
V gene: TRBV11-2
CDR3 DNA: TGTGCCAGCACCTTAGGGCTAGCGGGGGCCACCTACGAGCAGTACTTC
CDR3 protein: CASTLGLAGATYEQYF

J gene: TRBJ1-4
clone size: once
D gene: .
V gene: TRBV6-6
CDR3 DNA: TGTGCCAGCAGTCATCCAGCGACTAATGAAAAACTGTTTTTT
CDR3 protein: CASSHPATNEKLFF

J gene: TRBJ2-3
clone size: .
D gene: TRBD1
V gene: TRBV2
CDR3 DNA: TGTGCCAGCAGTCCGGGACAGGGGCTCACAGATACGCAGTATTTT
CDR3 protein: CASSPGQGLTDTQYF

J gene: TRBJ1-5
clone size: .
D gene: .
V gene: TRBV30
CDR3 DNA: TGTGCCTGGAGCCCTGCTGGGAGCGGCAATCAGCCCCAGCATTTT
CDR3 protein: CAWSPAGSGNQPQHF

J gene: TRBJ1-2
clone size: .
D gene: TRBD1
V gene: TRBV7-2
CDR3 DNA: TGTGCCAGCAGCTTGCAGCGAGGACAGGGGGCAGTGGGCTACACCTTC
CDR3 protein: CASSLQRGQGAVGYTF

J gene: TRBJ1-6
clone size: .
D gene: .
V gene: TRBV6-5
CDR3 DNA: TGTGCCAGCAGTTACTCTGGCTTTTCACCCCTCCACTTT
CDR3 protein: CASSYSGFSPLHF

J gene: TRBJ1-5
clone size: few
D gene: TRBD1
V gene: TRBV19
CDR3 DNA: TGTGCCAGTAGTACCGGGACAGGGGGCAATCAGCCCCAGCATTTT
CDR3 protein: CASSTGTGGNQPQHF

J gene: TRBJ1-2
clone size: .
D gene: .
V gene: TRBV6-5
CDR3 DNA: TGTGCCAGCAGTTATGGCTTGGCAGGGGATGGCTACACCTTC
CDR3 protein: CASSYGLAGDGYTF